This is a list of T cell receptor beta chains from one sample in a study of T cells in Graves' hyperthyroidism and ophthalmopathy. TCRdb independently ran MiXCR on the multiplex PCR reads; one entry per CDR3 protein. Among about 530,000 distinct CDR3 sequences, 17% were seen once, and the ten largest hold 17%. The sequencing sample was made of blood. These receptors were collected from a young woman with Graves' ophthalmopathy. The CDR3 runs from the conserved cysteine through the conserved F or W. D genes are given only for firm matches. The size field is filled for only some rows; it gives once, few, many or a size class.

few,NA,TRBJ2-3,15,TRBV6-5,TGTGCCAGCAGTTACCGATTGGAGACGTCAGATACGCAGTATTTT,CASSYRLETSDTQYF
many,NA,TRBJ1-1,12,TRBV11-2,TGTGCCAGCAGCCCAGATGGCTCTGAAGCTTTCTTT,CASSPDGSEAFF
few,TRBD2,TRBJ2-7,15,TRBV3-1,TGTGCCAGCAGCCAAGACGGGGGGACTGTCTACGAGCAGTACTTC,CASSQDGGTVYEQYF
NA,NA,TRBJ2-7,13,TRBV6-1,TGTGCCAGCAATGACCAGCTAGCCTACGAGCAGTACTTC,CASNDQLAYEQYF
few,NA,TRBJ2-7,14,TRBV2,TGTGCCAGCAGTGAAGGGGGACCCATTGGCGAGCAGTACTTC,CASSEGGPIGEQYF
many,NA,TRBJ2-7,14,TRBV7-8,TGTGCCAGCAGCTTAGAGTCAGTTTCCTACGAGCAGTACTTC,CASSLESVSYEQYF
NA,NA,TRBJ2-1,14,TRBV24-1,TGTGCCACCAGTGATGAGAGCTCCTACAATGAGCAGTTCTTC,CATSDESSYNEQFF
NA,TRBD1,TRBJ2-2,15,TRBV6-2/TRBV6-3,TGTGCCAGCACCCCGGGACAGGCGTTTCTAGAGGGGATGTTTTTT,CASTPGQAFLEGMFF
few,NA,TRBJ2-7,13,TRBV27,TGTGCCAGCAGTTTGGGGATTAACTACGAGCAGTACTTC,CASSLGINYEQYF
many,TRBD2,TRBJ2-7,16,TRBV27,TGTGCCAGCATAGGGTCTAGCGGGACCAGCTCCTACGAGCAGTACTTC,CASIGSSGTSSYEQYF
many,NA,TRBJ1-1,18,TRBV7-8,TGTGCCAGCAGCTTAGAGTCGGGACAAGTCCATACGGGCACTGAAGCTTTCTTT,CASSLESGQVHTGTEAFF
NA,NA,TRBJ1-4,13,TRBV27,TGTGCCAGCAGTCTAGGGATAGAGGAAAAACTGTTTTTT,CASSLGIEEKLFF
NA,NA,TRBJ1-1,14,TRBV9,TGTGCCAGCAGCCCAGATTCTGGGGGCCCTGAAGCTTTCTTT,CASSPDSGGPEAFF
few,NA,TRBJ1-1,12,TRBV6-2/TRBV6-3,TGTGCCAGCGGGAGGGGGGGCACTGAAGCTTTCTTT,CASGRGGTEAFF
many,TRBD2,TRBJ2-1,12,TRBV4-1,TGTGCCAGCAGTCCTAGCGGGAATGAGCAGTTCTTC,CASSPSGNEQFF
many,TRBD2,TRBJ2-7,15,TRBV6-2/TRBV6-3,TGTGCCAGCAGTACCACTAGCGGGGGATCCTACGAGCAGTACTTC,CASSTTSGGSYEQYF
NA,TRBD1,TRBJ1-5,14,TRBV20-1,TGCAGTGCAATCGGGACAGCTAGCAATCAGCCCCAGCATTTT,CSAIGTASNQPQHF